The 11 T cell receptor beta chains below were found in one sample sequenced in a study of neoadjuvant anti-PD-1 for oral cavity cancer. Method: immunoSEQ multiplex PCR; TCRdb's copy keeps in-frame clones and lacks some. Here the sample spans 15,000 to 20,000 clones, just over 65% being singletons. Here the sequenced sample was PBMCs, taken before nivolumab (anti-PD-1) treatment. Source of these receptors: a person aged 35-79 years with oral cavity squamous cell carcinoma.

This chain joins TRBV6-5 and TRBJ2-7; tentative D call: TRBD2 (5 bases). This CDR3 is 14 amino acids long. Deletions cut 0 bases from V and 1 base from J, with 7 bases between. Looked up from germline, CDR1 is MNHEY and CDR2 is SVGAGI. This CDR3 is CASSYSPGSYEQYF. CDR3 nucleotide sequence: TGTGCCAGCAGTTACTCACCGGGGTCCTACGAGCAGTACTTC.

The chain couples TRBV15 to TRBJ2-1, with 10 bases lining up with TRBD2. Trimming cost V 5 bases and J 1 base; bases outside gene matches: 5. The CDR3 runs to 16 residues. Germline lookup yields CDR1 LNHNV and CDR2 YYDKDF (reference sequence). In nucleotides, the CDR3 is TGTGCCACCAGCGGGGGACTAGCGCTTTCCTACAATGAGCAGTTCTTC. Amino acids: CATSGGLALSYNEQFF.

The chain employs TRBV9 and TRBJ1-1, with 7 bases that match TRBD1. V trimming: 3 bases; J trimming: 9 bases; junction bases outside the gene matches: 11. Germline V lookup: CDR1 SGDLS, CDR2 YYNGEE. The CDR3 loop spans 14 amino acids. Written as DNA, the CDR3 is TGTGCCAGCAGCGGGGATCAGGGGGGGCAACAAGCTTTCTTT. This sequence encodes CASSGDQGGQQAFF.

The chain couples TRBV19 to TRBJ2-5, with 7 positions matching TRBD1. From germline, CDR1 is LNHDA and CDR2 SQIVND (reference sequence). V shed 7 bases and J 3 bases; nucleotides not matched to a gene: 17. This CDR3 is built from 17 residues. The CDR3 sequence is CASNPSGARQGKETQYF. The CDR3 nucleotides read TGTGCCAGTAACCCCTCCGGGGCCCGACAGGGAAAAGAGACCCAGTACTTC.

This chain joins TRBV30 and TRBJ2-7; 9 positions match TRBD1. V shed 3 bases and J 6 bases; nucleotides not matched to a gene: 6. CDR3 length equals 13 residues. Per the germline V gene, CDR1 is GTSNPN and CDR2 is SVGIG (reference sequence). This chain's CDR3 is CAWRRTGEREQYF. The DNA for the CDR3 is TGTGCCTGGAGACGGACAGGGGAACGCGAGCAGTACTTC.

The V call is TRBV7-8, the J call TRBJ1-5, with TRBD1 matching over 8 bases. The germline V gene encodes CDR1 SGHVS and CDR2 FQNEAQ. The junction had 6 bases not matched to a gene; V was cut back by 5 bases and J by 0 bases. This CDR3 spans 16 amino acids. CDR3 in amino acids: CASSTHRGNSNQPQHF. In DNA form, the CDR3 reads TGTGCCAGCAGCACCCACAGGGGGAATAGCAATCAGCCCCAGCATTTT.

This clone was found a few times. This chain connects TRBV25-1 to TRBJ2-7, with D perhaps TRBD2 (5 bases). Germline V gene data show CDR1 as MGHDK and CDR2 as SYGVNS. The CDR3 totals 15 residues. V was shortened by 5 bases and J by 0 bases, with 14 bases between the two germline ends. Here the CDR3 reads CASSSANRGSYEQYF. The CDR3 region has the DNA TGTGCCAGCAGTAGCGCTAACCGGGGCTCCTACGAGCAGTACTTC.

The rearrangement joins TRBV6-6 to TRBJ1-5; tentative D call: TRBD1 (6 bases). The germline CDR1 and CDR2 sequences are MNHNY and SVGAGI (reference sequence). V lost 7 bases and J lost 1, with 11 bases in between. The CDR3 has 14 residues. CDR3 coding DNA: TGTGCCAGCACCGACAGGATCAGCAATCAGCCCCAGCATTTT. Residues: CASTDRISNQPQHF.

This sequence joins TRBV30 and TRBJ1-2, with D unclear. This CDR3 comprises 16 residues. V lost 1 base, J lost 8 bases, and 23 bases lay in between. CDR1 GTSNPN and CDR2 SVGIG come from the germline V gene (reference sequence). The CDR3 bases are TGTGCCTGGAGTGACTCCCTTCGGGAGGCGTCGAAGGGCTACACCTTC. Translated, it gives CAWSDSLREASKGYTF.

This chain links TRBV9 with TRBJ2-3; D is undetermined. With 3 bases removed from V and 7 bases from J, the gap between germline ends came to 9 bases. Per the germline V gene, CDR1 is SGDLS and CDR2 is YYNGEE. The CDR3 extends over 12 amino acids. The CDR3 sequence: CASSANSNTQYF. CDR3 DNA: TGTGCCAGCAGCGCGAACTCAAATACGCAGTATTTT. Combining the CDR3 with reference TRBV9 and TRBJ2-3 gives the whole variable domain DSGVTQTPKHLITATGQRVTLRCSPRSGDLSVYWYQQSLDQGLQFLIQYYNGEERAKGNILERFSAQQFPDLHSELNLSSLELGDSALYFCASSANSNTQYFGPGTRLTVL.

This clone appeared a few times. CDR3 residues: CASSPEDRVEKLFF. The CDR3 DNA follows: TGTGCCAGCAGCCCGGAGGACAGGGTTGAAAAACTGTTTTTT. The chain is built from TRBV25-1 and TRBJ1-4, with 8 bases that match TRBD1. J gave up 7 bases and V 6 bases, and 7 bases lay outside the gene matches. The CDR3 has 14 amino acids. Germline V gene sequence: CDR1 MGHDK, CDR2 SYGVNS.